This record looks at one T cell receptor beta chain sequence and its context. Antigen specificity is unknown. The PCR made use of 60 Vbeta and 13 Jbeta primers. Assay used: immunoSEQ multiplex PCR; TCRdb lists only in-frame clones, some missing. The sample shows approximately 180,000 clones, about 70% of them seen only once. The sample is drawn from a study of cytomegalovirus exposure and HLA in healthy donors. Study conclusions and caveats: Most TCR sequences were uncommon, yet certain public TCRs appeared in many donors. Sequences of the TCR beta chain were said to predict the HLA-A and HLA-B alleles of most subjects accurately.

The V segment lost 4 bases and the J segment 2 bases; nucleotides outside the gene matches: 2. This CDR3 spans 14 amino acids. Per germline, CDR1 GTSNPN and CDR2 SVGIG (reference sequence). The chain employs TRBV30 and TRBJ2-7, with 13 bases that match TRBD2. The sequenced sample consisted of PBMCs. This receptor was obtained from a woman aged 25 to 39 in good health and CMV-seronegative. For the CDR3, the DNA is TGTGCCTGGAAGGGGACTAGCGGGGCCTACGAGCAGTACTTC. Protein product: CAWKGTSGAYEQYF.